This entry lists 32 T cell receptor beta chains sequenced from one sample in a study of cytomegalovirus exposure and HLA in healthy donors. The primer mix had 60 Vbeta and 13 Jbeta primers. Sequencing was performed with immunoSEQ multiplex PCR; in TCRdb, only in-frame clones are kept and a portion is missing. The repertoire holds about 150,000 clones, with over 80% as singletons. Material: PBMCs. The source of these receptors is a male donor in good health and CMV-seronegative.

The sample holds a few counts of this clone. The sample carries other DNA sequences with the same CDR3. CDR3 sequence (DNA): TGTGCCAGCAGCTTAGGGACAGTTAACACTGAAGCTTTCTTT. Translated, it gives CASSLGTVNTEAFF. The V call is TRBV7-9, the J call TRBJ1-1, with a possible D match to TRBD1 (6 bases). This CDR3 is built from 14 residues. V was pared by 1 base and J by 2 bases, with 8 bases between. CDR1 and CDR2 from the germline V gene are SEHNR and FQNEAQ (reference sequence).

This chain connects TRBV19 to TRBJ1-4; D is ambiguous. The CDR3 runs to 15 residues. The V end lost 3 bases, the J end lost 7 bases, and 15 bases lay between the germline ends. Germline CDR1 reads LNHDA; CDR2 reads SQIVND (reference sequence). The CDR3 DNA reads TGTGCCAGTAGTATCCCCGGCCGAGGGAGTGAAAAACTGTTTTTT. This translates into CASSIPGRGSEKLFF.

CDR3 DNA sequence: TGTGCCAGCAGGCCGGGGTTCAATTCTGGAAACACCATATATTTT. This translates into CASRPGFNSGNTIYF. The J gene is TRBJ1-3, the V gene TRBV6-5, with unresolved D. Germline values: CDR1 MNHEY, CDR2 SVGAGI. The CDR3 spans 15 residues. V was cut by 6 bases and J by 1 base, with 13 bases left in between.

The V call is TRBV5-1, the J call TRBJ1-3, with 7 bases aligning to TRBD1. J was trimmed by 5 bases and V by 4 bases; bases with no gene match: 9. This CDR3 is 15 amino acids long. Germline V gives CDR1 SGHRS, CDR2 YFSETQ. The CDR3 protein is CASSRDRTQRNTIYF. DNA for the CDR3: TGCGCCAGCAGCCGGGACAGAACCCAAAGAAACACCATATATTTT.

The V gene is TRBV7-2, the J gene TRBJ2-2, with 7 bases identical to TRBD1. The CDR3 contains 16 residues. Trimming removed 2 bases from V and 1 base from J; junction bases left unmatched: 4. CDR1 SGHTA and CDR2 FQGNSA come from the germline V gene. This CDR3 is CASSLSPGGNTGELFF. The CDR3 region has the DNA TGTGCCAGCAGCTTATCGCCAGGGGGGAACACCGGGGAGCTGTTTTTT.

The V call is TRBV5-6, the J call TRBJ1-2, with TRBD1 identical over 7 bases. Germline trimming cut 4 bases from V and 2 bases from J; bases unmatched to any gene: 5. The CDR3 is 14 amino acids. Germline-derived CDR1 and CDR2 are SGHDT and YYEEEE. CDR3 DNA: TGTGCCAGCAGCCACAGGGGTTTCAACTATGGCTACACCTTC. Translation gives CASSHRGFNYGYTF.

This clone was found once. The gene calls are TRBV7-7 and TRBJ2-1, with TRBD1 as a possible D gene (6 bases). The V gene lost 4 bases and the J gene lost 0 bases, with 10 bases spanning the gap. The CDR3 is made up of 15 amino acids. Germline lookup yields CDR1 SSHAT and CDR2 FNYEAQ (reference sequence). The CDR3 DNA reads TGTGCCAGCAGCTCCGGGACAAGCTCCTACAATGAGCAGTTCTTC. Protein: CASSSGTSSYNEQFF.

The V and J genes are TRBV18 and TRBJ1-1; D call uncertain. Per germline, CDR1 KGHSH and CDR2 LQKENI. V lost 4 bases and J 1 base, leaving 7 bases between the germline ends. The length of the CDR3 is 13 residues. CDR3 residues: CASSQTENTEAFF. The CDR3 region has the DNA TGTGCCAGCTCACAAACAGAGAACACTGAAGCTTTCTTT.

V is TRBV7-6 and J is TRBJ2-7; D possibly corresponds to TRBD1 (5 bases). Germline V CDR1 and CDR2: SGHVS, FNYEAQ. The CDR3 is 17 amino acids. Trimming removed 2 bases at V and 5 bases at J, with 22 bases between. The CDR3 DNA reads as TGTGCCAGCAGCTTATTCCCCTCCTTCCAGGGCATTGACGAGCAGTACTTC. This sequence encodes CASSLFPSFQGIDEQYF. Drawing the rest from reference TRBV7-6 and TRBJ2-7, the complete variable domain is GAGVSQSPRYKVTKRGQDVALRCDPISGHVSLYWYRQALGQGPEFLTYFNYEAQQDKSGLPNDRFSAERPEGSISTLTIQRTEQRDSAMYRCASSLFPSFQGIDEQYFGPGTRLTVT.

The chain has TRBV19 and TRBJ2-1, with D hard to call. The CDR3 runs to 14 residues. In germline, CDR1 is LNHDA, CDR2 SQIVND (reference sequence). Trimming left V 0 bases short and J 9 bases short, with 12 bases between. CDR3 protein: CASSIDGGLSEQFF. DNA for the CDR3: TGTGCCAGTAGTATAGATGGTGGGCTCAGTGAGCAGTTCTTC.

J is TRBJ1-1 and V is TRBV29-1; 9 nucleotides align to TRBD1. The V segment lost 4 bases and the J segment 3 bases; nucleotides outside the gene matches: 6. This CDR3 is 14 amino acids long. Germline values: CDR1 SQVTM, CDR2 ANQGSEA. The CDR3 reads CSVGYRGRDTEAFF. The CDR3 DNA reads TGCAGCGTTGGCTACAGGGGGCGCGACACTGAAGCTTTCTTT.

The CDR3 DNA reads TGTGCCAGCAGCTTGGGCAGGGGGTCCGAAAAACTGTTTTTT. Amino acids: CASSLGRGSEKLFF. The chain combines TRBV7-9 with TRBJ1-4, with 7 bases lining up with TRBD1. The ends lost 3 bases at V and 8 bases at J; junction bases unmatched: 6. The length of the CDR3 is 14 residues. The germline V gene encodes CDR1 SEHNR and CDR2 FQNEAQ (reference sequence).

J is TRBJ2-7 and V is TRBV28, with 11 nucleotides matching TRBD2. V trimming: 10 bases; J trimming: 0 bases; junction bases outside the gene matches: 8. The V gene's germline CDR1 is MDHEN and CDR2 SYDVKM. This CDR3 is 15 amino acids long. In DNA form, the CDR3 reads TGTGCCATCAGACCCCTAGCGGGGGGCTCCTACGAGCAGTACTTC. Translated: CAIRPLAGGSYEQYF.

CDR3 sequence (DNA): TGCGCCAGCAGTGATTCAGGGGGCTCCATCTACGAGCAGTACTTC. Amino acid sequence: CASSDSGGSIYEQYF. This chain links TRBV10-2 with TRBJ2-7; 8 bases are shared with TRBD1. Unmatched junction bases numbered 7, after V lost 3 bases and J lost 3 bases. Germline values: CDR1 WSHSY, CDR2 SAAADI. There are 15 residues in the CDR3.

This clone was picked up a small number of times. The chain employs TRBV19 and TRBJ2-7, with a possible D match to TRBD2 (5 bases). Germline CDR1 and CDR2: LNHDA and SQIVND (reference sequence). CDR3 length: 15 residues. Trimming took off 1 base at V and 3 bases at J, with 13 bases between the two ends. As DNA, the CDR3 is TGTGCCAGTAGTATAGTAGGGAGCCCCTACTACGAGCAGTACTTC. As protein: CASSIVGSPYYEQYF. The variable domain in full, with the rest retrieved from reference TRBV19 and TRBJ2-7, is DGGITQSPKYLFRKEGQNVTLSCEQNLNHDAMYWYRQDPGQGLRLIYYSQIVNDFQKGDIAEGYSVSREKKESFPLTVTSAQKNPTAFYLCASSIVGSPYYEQYFGPGTRLTVT.

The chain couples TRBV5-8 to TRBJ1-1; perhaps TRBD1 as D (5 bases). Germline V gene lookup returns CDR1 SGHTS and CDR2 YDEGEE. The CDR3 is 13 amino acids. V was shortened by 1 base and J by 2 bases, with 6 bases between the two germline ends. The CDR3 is CASSLRGNTEAFF. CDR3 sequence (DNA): TGTGCCAGCAGCTTGAGGGGAAACACTGAAGCTTTCTTT.

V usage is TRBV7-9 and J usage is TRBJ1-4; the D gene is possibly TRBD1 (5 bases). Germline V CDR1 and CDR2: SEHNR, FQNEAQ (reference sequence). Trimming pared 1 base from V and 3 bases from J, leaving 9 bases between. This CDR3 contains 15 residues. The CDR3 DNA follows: TGTGCCAGCAGCTTAGACTGGGGCCCTAATGAAAAACTGTTTTTT. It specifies CASSLDWGPNEKLFF.

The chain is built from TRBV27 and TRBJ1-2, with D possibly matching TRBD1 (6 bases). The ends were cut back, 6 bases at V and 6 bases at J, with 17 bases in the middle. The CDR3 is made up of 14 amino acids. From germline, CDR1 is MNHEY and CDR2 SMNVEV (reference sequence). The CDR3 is CASRKNRVGDGYTF. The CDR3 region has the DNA TGTGCCAGCAGAAAAAACAGGGTGGGCGATGGCTACACCTTC.

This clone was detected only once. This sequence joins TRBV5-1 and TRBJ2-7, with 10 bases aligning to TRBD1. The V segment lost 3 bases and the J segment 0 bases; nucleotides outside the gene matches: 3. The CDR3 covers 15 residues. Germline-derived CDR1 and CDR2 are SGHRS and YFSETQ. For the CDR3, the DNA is TGCGCCAGCAGCTGGGACAGGGGAAACTCCTACGAGCAGTACTTC. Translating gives CASSWDRGNSYEQYF.

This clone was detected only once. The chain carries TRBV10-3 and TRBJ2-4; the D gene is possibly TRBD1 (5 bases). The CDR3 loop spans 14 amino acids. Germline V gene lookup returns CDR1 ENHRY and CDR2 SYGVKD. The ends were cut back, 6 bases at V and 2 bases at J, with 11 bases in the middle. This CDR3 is CAISDSDSKNIQYF. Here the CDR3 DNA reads TGTGCCATCAGCGACAGCGATTCCAAAAACATTCAGTACTTC.

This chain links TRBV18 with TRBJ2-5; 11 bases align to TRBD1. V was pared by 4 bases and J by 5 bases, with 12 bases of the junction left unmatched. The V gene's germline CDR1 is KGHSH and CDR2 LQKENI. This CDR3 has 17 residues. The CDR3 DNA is TGTGCCAGCTCACGTAAGCCCGGACAGGGGGCAGGGGAGACCCAGTACTTC. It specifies CASSRKPGQGAGETQYF.

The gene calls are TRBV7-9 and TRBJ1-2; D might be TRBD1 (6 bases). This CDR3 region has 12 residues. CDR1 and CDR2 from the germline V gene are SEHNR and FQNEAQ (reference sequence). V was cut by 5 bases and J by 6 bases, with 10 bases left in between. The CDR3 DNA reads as TGTGCCAGCAGCCAGGGACAAAATGGCTACACCTTC. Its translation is CASSQGQNGYTF.

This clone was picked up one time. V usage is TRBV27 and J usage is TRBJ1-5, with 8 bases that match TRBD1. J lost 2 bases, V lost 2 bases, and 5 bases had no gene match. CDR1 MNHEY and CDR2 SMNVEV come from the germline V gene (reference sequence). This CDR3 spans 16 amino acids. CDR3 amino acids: CASSLTGGGGNQPQHF. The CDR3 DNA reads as TGTGCCAGCAGTTTAACAGGGGGGGGAGGCAATCAGCCCCAGCATTTT.

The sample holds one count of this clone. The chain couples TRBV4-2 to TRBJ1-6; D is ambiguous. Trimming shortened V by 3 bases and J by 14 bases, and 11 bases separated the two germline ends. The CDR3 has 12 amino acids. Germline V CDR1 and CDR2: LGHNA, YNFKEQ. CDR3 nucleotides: TGTGCCAGCAGCCAGGAGATTGGATCCCTCCACTTT. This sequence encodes CASSQEIGSLHF.

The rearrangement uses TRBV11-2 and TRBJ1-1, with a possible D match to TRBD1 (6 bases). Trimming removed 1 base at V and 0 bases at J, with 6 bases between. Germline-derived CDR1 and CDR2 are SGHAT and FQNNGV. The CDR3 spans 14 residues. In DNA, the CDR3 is TGTGCCAGCAGCTTAGGGACAGTGAACACTGAAGCTTTCTTT. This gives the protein CASSLGTVNTEAFF.

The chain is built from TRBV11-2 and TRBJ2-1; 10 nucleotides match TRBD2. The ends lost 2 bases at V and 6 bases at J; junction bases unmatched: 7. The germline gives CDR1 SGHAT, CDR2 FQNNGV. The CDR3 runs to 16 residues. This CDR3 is CASSLRSGGAGNEQFF. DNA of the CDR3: TGTGCCAGCAGCTTAAGAAGCGGGGGGGCCGGCAATGAGCAGTTCTTC.

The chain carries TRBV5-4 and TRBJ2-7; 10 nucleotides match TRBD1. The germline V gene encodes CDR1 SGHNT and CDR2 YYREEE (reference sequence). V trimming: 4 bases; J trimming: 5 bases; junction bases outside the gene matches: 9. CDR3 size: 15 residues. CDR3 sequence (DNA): TGTGCCAGCAGCCGCGGGACAGGGGCACCCCACGAGCAGTACTTC. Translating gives CASSRGTGAPHEQYF.

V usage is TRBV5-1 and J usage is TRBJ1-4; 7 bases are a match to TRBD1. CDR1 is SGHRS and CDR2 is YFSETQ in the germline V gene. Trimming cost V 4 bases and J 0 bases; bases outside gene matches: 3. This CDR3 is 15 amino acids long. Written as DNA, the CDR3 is TGCGCCAGCAGCCACGGGACAGCAACTAATGAAAAACTGTTTTTT. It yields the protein CASSHGTATNEKLFF.

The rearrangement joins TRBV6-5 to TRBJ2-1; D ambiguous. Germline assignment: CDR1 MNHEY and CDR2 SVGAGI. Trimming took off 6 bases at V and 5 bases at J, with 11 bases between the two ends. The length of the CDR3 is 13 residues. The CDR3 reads CASRTDTHNEQFF. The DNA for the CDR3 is TGTGCCAGCAGGACCGACACTCACAATGAGCAGTTCTTC.

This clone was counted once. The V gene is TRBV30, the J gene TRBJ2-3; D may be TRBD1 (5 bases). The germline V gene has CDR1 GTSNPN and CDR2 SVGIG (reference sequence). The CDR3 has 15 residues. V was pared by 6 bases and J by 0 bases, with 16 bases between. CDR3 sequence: CACSWGRLSTDTQYF. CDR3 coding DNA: TGTGCCTGTAGCTGGGGCCGACTTAGCACAGATACGCAGTATTTT.

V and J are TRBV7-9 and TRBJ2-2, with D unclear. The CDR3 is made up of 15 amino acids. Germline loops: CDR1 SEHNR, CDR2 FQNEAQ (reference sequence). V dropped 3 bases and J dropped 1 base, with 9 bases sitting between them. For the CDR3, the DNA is TGTGCCAGCAGCTTTGGCAACCTGAACACCGGGGAGCTGTTTTTT. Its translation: CASSFGNLNTGELFF.

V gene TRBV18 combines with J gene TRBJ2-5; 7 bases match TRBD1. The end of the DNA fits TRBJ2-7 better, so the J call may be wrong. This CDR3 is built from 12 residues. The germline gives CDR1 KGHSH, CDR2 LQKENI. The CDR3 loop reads CASCPTGDEQYF. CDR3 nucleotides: TGTGCCAGCTGCCCCACAGGGGACGAGCAGTACTTC.